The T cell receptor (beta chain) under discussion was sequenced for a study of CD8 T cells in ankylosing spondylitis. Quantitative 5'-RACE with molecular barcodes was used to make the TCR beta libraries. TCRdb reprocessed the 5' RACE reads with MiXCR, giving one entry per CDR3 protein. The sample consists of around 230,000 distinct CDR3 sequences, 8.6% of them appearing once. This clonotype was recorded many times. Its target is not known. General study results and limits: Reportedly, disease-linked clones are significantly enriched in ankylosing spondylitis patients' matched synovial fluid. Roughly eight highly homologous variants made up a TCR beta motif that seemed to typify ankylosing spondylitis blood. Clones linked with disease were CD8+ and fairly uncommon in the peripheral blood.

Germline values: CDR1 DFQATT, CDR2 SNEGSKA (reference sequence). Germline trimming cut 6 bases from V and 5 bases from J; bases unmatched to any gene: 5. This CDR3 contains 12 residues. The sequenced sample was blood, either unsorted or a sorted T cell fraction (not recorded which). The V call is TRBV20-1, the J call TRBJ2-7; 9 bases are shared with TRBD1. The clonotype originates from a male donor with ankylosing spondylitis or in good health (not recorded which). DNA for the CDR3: TGCAGTGCAAAACAGGGGGCCCACGAGCAGTACTTC. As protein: CSAKQGAHEQYF.